These T cell receptor beta chains were read from a single sample in a study of cytomegalovirus exposure and HLA in healthy donors. Clones were read by immunoSEQ multiplex PCR, and TCRdb kept only the in-frame ones, dropping some. The data show 150,000 to 200,000 clones, 86% seen once. Sequencing input: PBMCs. The receptor source for this set is a man aged 18 to 35 in good health and CMV-seropositive. Each CDR3 is given with its conserved first and last residue. Clone size is not always given. Where it is, it says once, few, many or a class for expanded clones.

j_call v_call clone_size cdr3_aa
TRBJ1-1 TRBV7-9 NA CASTEGVKAFF
TRBJ2-1 TRBV29-1 NA CSVRALDHEQFF
TRBJ1-1 TRBV6-1 many CASSGDGVSAEAFF
TRBJ2-7 TRBV28 NA CASSSPAGRTSSYEQYF
TRBJ2-7 TRBV19 NA CASSSGFSYEQYF
TRBJ2-1 TRBV4-3 NA CASSLGQLMGEQFF
TRBJ1-5 TRBV28 NA CASSHTGQGKGQPQHF
TRBJ1-2 TRBV4-1 NA CASSQRQTGGYGYTF
TRBJ1-1 TRBV2 NA CASSDGQGATEAFF
TRBJ2-3 TRBV4-3 NA CASSRRLAGGLPLSGTQYF
TRBJ2-1 TRBV29-1 once CSVEDSESYNEQFF
TRBJ1-3 TRBV6-1 once CASSEAFRQAVSVRNTIYF
TRBJ2-2 TRBV5-1 NA CASTPGGNTGELFF
TRBJ2-7 TRBV28 NA CASSLRDRINWGAGDEQYF
TRBJ1-1 TRBV5-1 NA CASSLGDRKNTEAFF